The T cell receptor beta chain described here comes from a study of T cell clonality in common variable immunodeficiency (dated by TCRdb to between 2014 and 2016). For sequencing, equivalent amounts of genomic DNA were input from CVID and control samples. For every sample, a 60 bp segment covering the rearranged TCRbeta CDR3 region was amplified and then sequenced. The immunoSEQ assay, a bias-corrected multiplex PCR combined with high-throughput sequencing, was used for TCRbeta amplification. Regarding the original processing steps: Every unique nucleotide sequence counted as a clone and was annotated with V, D and J genes, copy number and frequency. Sequences were labeled productive if in frame, and non-productive if out of frame or containing stop codons. As previously described, Shannon's entropy was used to calculate clonality. Mean CDR3 Kyte-Doolittle hydropathy was derived from the predicted amino acid sequences of productive clones. Scaled V gene usage was hierarchically clustered using Manhattan distance and complete linkage with the R hclust function. To assess clone sharing by CDR3 amino acid sequence, 12 repertoires per group were resampled over 100 rounds. The repertoires were searched for 65 to 85 published EBV-specific TCRbeta sequences and a few hundred published CMV-specific TCRbeta sequences. Analysis left out a couple of CVID samples that produced under 10,000 sequences, so 45 or so CVID repertoires remained. As stored in TCRdb, this immuneACCESS dataset retains in-frame rearrangements with V and J assigned. A fraction of the clones does not appear; measured against another copy, unresolved V genes explain less than half of the discrepancy, and the remainder lacks a known reason. V and J calls and clone size follow that table, whereas D and trimming were derived from the DNA. The table notes roughly 70,000 clones here, none of them singletons. The ten largest clones take up 1.5% to 2% of the sample.

There are many counts of this clone. Its antigen is unknown. The read terminates 3 residues before the CDR3 end, so the remaining end is supplied by the germline J gene. Most of the CVID patients and most of the healthy controls were of Caucasian heritage. From each donor, about 4.5 to 8.5 ml of heparinized peripheral whole blood was collected. Genomic DNA from adults with common variable immune deficiency (CVID) and from healthy adult controls was the source for sequencing TCRbeta CDR3 repertoires. There were around 22 healthy adult volunteers in the control group (12 female and approximately ten male), ranging in age from about 23 to 70 years, with a mean age of nearly 35. Diluted blood was subjected to density centrifugation over Hypaque 1077 or Ficoll-Paque for isolation of peripheral blood mononuclear cells. Unsorted mononuclear cells served as the source of genomic DNA, which was extracted either by Qiagen column purification or by a centrifugation-based method.

Overall study results and their limits: Even though DNA input was the same, control samples had an average of about 80,000 unique sequences each, compared with about 32,000 in CVID samples. Correlations of repertoire features with clinical complications were constrained by heterogeneity among patients within the CVID cohort. According to the authors, finding the cause of the higher clonality in CVID would require sequencing the repertoires of T cell subpopulations. TCRbeta clonality was higher in CVID subjects than in healthy controls (t-test p = 0.018), and the increase was most characteristic of about a third of subjects. CVID TCRbeta sequences reportedly showed fewer deletions and N-nucleotide insertions and lacked highly modified clones with 13 or more V deletions. Healthy controls shared more TCRbeta clones with each other than CVID subjects shared among themselves (p < 0.0001).

From V the trimming removes 0 bases and from J it removes 4 bases, while the gene matches leave 1 base of the junction unaccounted for. The CDR3 has 15 amino acids, counting the end cysteine and phenylalanine. Only the CDR3 bases that were read are kept: 36 of them, in frame from base 1. CDR1 and CDR2, per the germline V gene, are MNHNS and SASEGT. The chain couples TRBV6-1 to TRBJ1-5, with TRBD1 identical over 9 junction bases. Sequencing input: peripheral blood mononuclear cells. The receptor was derived from a person between 18 and 75 years old in good health. The CDR3 region reads CASSEAGTGNQPQHF. The sequenced part of the CDR3 DNA is TGTGCCAGCAGTGAAGCTGGGACAGGGAATCAGCCC.